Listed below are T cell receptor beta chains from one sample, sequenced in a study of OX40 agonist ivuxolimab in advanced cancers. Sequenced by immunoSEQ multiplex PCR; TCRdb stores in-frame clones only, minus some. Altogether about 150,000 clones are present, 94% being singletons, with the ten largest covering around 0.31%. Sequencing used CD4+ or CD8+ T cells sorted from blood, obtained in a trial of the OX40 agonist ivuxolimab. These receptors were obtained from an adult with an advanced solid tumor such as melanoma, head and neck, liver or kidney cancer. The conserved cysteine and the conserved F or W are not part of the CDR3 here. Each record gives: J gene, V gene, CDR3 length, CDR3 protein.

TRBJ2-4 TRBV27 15 ASRETAGQATKNIQY
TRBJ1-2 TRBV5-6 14 ASSWEYGTGDYGYT
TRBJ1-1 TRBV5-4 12 ASSLALMNTEAF
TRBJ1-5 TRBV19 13 ASNPDTPNNQPQH
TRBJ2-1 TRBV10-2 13 ASNSGAGVYNEQF
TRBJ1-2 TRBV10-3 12 AILATGKDYGYT
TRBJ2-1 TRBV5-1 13 ASSLGGRSYNEQF
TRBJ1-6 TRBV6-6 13 ASSLRGTVNSPLH
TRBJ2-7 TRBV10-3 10 AISGESYEQY
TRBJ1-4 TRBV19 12 ASEGGATNEKLF
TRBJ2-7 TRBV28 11 ASSRTGTYEQY
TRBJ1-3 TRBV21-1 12 ASSGGFSGNTIY
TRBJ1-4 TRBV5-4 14 ASSLGRQGGNEKLF
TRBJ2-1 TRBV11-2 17 ASSPLGGRAGGTYNEQF
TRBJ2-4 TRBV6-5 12 ASSPPGVANIQY
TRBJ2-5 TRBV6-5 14 ASSYTPQGQQETQY
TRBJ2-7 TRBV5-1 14 ASSLGGTMNSYEQY
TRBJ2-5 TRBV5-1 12 ASSWDSSQETQY
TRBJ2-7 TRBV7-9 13 ASSSRDRGIHEQY
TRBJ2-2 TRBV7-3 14 ASSSMRGRGTGELF
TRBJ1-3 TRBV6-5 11 ASRSQGRNTIY
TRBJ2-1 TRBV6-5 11 ASSGWRGGGSI
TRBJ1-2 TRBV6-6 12 ASSYSSTFYGYT
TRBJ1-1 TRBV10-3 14 AISEGGRDGKTEAF
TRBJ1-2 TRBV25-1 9 ASSENYGYT
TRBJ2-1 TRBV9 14 ASSDPSGGGNNEQF
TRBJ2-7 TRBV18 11 ASSPTTEVEQY
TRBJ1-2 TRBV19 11 ASSIGANYGYT
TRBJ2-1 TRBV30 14 AWSGISGRPYNEQF
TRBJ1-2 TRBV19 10 ASKGTNYGYT
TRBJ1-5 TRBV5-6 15 ASSSTHRGYSNQPQH
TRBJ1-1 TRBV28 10 ASSPGGTEAF
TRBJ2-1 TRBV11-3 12 ASSLDWTGNEQF
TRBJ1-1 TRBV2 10 ARTGDGAEAF
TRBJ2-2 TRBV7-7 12 ASSPSLNTGELF
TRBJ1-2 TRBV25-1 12 ASQKGGAGHGYT
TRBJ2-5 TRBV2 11 ASTKGTQETQY
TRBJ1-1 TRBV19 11 ASISGWGRQAF
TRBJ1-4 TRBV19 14 ASSILAGTGAEKLF
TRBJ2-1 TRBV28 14 ASSLPSGRVQNEQF
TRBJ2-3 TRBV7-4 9 ASSAPDTQY
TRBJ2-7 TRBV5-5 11 ASRPGLGREQY
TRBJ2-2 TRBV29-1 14 SVSFWTSGGTGELF
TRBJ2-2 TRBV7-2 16 ASSFRFMGRGDTGELF
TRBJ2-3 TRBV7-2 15 ASSLAGGPGGTDTQY
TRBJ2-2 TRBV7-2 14 ASSSGLAGNTGELF
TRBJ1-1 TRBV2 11 ASRGQMNTEAF
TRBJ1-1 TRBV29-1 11 SGDSHLNTEAF
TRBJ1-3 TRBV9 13 ASSVEGQGGNTIY
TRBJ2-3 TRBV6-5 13 ASSLSGGRGDTQY
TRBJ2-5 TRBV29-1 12 SAPIQGAGETQY
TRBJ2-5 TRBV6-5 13 ASSRGGGSQETQY